Listed below are T cell receptor beta chains from one sample, sequenced in a study of Ad26.COV2.S vaccination and SARS-CoV-2 variants. Profiled with immunoSEQ multiplex PCR; TCRdb holds only in-frame clones, not every one. The sample holds 400,000 or so clones; 75% to 90% are singletons and the top ten take approximately 3.7%. This specimen consisted of peripheral blood, obtained in a trial of Ad26.COV2.S vaccine versus placebo. Receptors were obtained from a person between 18 and 65 years old who received the Ad26.COV2.S COVID-19 vaccine or a placebo. Each CDR3 is given with its conserved first and last residue. A D gene is named only where the DNA matches it firmly. Only part of the rows carry a size: once, few, many, or a class if the clone is expanded.

>-|TRBJ2-5|12|-|TRBV12-3/TRBV12-4
CASTGEQETQYF
TGTGCCAGCACCGGGGAGCAAGAGACCCAGTACTTC
>TRBD1|TRBJ2-7|15|-|TRBV11-2
CASSSTGTDSYEQYF
TGTGCCAGCAGCTCAACCGGGACAGATTCCTACGAGCAGTACTTC
>-|TRBJ1-3|15|-|TRBV5-6
CASSPRGATGNTIYF
TGTGCCAGCAGTCCGAGGGGAGCCACTGGAAACACCATATATTTT
>-|TRBJ2-2|19|-|TRBV1
CTSSKREGGSGANTGELFF
TGCACCAGCAGCAAAAGAGAGGGGGGTAGCGGGGCGAACACCGGGGAGCTGTTTTTT
>-|TRBJ1-5|15|few|TRBV6-5
CASKDAGALDQPQHF
TGTGCCAGCAAGGACGCGGGGGCCCTCGATCAGCCCCAGCATTTT
>TRBD1|TRBJ1-4|14|-|TRBV5-1
CASGRQGSSEKLFF
TGCGCCAGCGGCCGACAGGGATCCTCTGAAAAACTGTTTTTT
>-|TRBJ1-2|14|-|TRBV14
CASSQETASYGYTF
TGTGCCAGCAGCCAAGAGACAGCGAGCTATGGCTACACCTTC
>-|TRBJ2-5|12|-|TRBV12-3/TRBV12-4
CASSLGGQTQYF
TGTGCCAGCAGTTTAGGGGGCCAGACCCAGTACTTC
>-|TRBJ2-2|15|-|TRBV27
CASSLSEQETGELFF
TGTGCCAGCAGTTTATCTGAACAGGAGACCGGGGAGCTGTTTTTT
>-|TRBJ2-5|13|-|TRBV18
CASSPLRDETQYF
TGTGCCAGCTCACCGCTAAGGGATGAGACCCAGTACTTC
>-|TRBJ2-7|13|few|TRBV27
CASSRKGGGEQYF
TGTGCCAGCAGTCGCAAGGGGGGGGGCGAGCAGTACTTC
>-|TRBJ1-2|14|-|TRBV5-1
CASSFEGGIDGYTF
TGCGCCAGCAGCTTCGAGGGAGGTATAGATGGCTACACCTTC
>-|TRBJ2-7|15|once|TRBV5-4
CASSPGGRLSYEQYF
TGTGCCAGCAGCCCCGGGGGACGCTTGTCCTACGAGCAGTACTTC
>TRBD1|TRBJ1-4|14|-|TRBV19
CASKLQGAGEKLFF
TGTGCCAGTAAGCTCCAGGGGGCCGGTGAAAAACTGTTTTTT
>-|TRBJ2-7|14|once|TRBV29-1
CSVEVLGVGYEQYF
TGCAGCGTTGAAGTATTGGGGGTCGGTTACGAGCAGTACTTC
>TRBD1|TRBJ2-3|15|few|TRBV7-2
CASSLAGQGTDTQYF
TGTGCCAGCAGCTTAGCGGGACAGGGAACAGATACGCAGTATTTT
>-|TRBJ2-7|13|-|TRBV11-2
CASSAGMEYEQYF
TGTGCCAGCAGCGCAGGGATGGAGTACGAGCAGTACTTC
>-|TRBJ1-2|13|-|TRBV4-3
CASSPRQNYGYTF
TGCGCCAGCAGCCCTCGACAGAACTATGGCTACACCTTC
>TRBD2|TRBJ2-1|16|-|TRBV13
CASSQAAGGPYNEQFF
TGTGCCAGCAGCCAGGCCGCGGGGGGGCCTTACAATGAGCAGTTCTTC
>-|TRBJ2-5|15|-|TRBV6-5
CASSYGGRPQETQYF
TGTGCCAGCAGTTACGGGGGGCGTCCTCAAGAGACCCAGTACTTC
>-|TRBJ1-3|16|-|TRBV3-1/TRBV3-2
CASSQDFAFSGNTIYF
TGTGCCAGCAGCCAAGATTTCGCCTTTTCTGGAAACACCATATATTTT
>-|TRBJ2-7|15|-|TRBV27
CASSSPSGENYEQYF
TGTGCCAGCAGCTCGCCTAGTGGAGAGAACTACGAGCAGTACTTC
>-|TRBJ1-2|14|-|TRBV2
CASQAGGSNYGYTF
TGTGCCTCACAGGCCGGGGGGTCTAACTATGGCTACACCTTC
>TRBD1|TRBJ1-4|14|-|TRBV7-9
CASSPTGGGEKLFF
TGTGCCAGCAGCCCTACAGGGGGCGGTGAAAAACTGTTTTTT
>-|TRBJ2-5|15|-|TRBV5-4
CASSLTTGGGETQYF
TGTGCCAGCAGCCTTACCACCGGGGGAGGTGAGACCCAGTACTTC
>TRBD2|TRBJ2-3|15|-|TRBV19
CASSTGGLATDTQYF
TGTGCCAGTAGCACAGGGGGACTAGCGACAGATACGCAGTATTTT
>TRBD1|TRBJ2-5|13|-|TRBV12-3/TRBV12-4
CASSIGQGETQYF
TGTGCCAGCAGTATCGGACAGGGAGAGACCCAGTACTTC
>TRBD1|TRBJ2-7|15|-|TRBV6-5
CASRQTGLGPYEQYF
TGTGCCAGCAGACAGACAGGGTTAGGGCCCTACGAGCAGTACTTC
>-|TRBJ1-4|16|-|TRBV7-2
CASSHRSFATNEKLFF
TGTGCCAGCAGCCATAGGTCGTTCGCAACTAATGAAAAACTGTTTTTT
>-|TRBJ2-2|14|few|TRBV5-6
CASSLRAQTGELFF
TGTGCCAGCAGCTTACGTGCGCAAACCGGGGAGCTGTTTTTT
>TRBD1|TRBJ2-4|14|-|TRBV2
CASMELGQGSIQYF
TGTGCCAGCATGGAACTGGGACAGGGGAGCATTCAGTACTTC
>-|TRBJ1-3|15|-|TRBV7-6
CASSLERSFRDTIYF
TGTGCCAGCAGCTTAGAAAGGAGTTTTCGAGACACCATATATTTT
>TRBD1|TRBJ1-1|13|-|TRBV6-5
CASRTGGETEAFF
TGTGCCAGCAGAACAGGGGGCGAAACTGAAGCTTTCTTT
>TRBD2|TRBJ2-2|13|-|TRBV19
CASMASGVGELFF
TGTGCCAGTATGGCTAGCGGGGTCGGGGAGCTGTTTTTT
>TRBD1|TRBJ1-2|14|-|TRBV5-4
CASRRDSNNYGYTF
TGTGCCAGCAGACGGGACAGCAATAACTATGGCTACACCTTC
>-|TRBJ2-5|14|-|TRBV5-4
CASSLDGGVETQYF
TGTGCCAGCAGCTTGGATGGCGGGGTGGAGACCCAGTACTTC
>-|TRBJ1-5|12|many|TRBV7-9
CASSLVNQPQHF
TGTGCCAGCAGCTTAGTGAATCAGCCCCAGCATTTT